This T cell receptor beta chain came from a study of T-cell reconstitution after alpha-beta-depleted transplantation in children. This CDR3 has 17 amino acids. Germline assignment: CDR1 MNHEY and CDR2 SVGEGT. V lost 2 bases, J lost 5 bases, and 21 bases lay in between. The sample holds a few counts of this clonotype. Its antigen is unknown. Study-level findings and limits: From surviving recipient T cells and thymic progenitors came the high day-60 TCRbeta diversity observed in some patients. Reportedly, roughly two months post-transplant, alpha-beta T cells arose from several hundred expanded graft clones. The authors attributed T-cell counts and diversity one year after transplant mostly to newly produced T cells.

A library of TCRbeta sequences, prepared with unique molecular identifiers, was generated. Each CDR3 protein gets one entry after TCRdb re-called the PCR reads with MiXCR. The sample has about 980,000 distinct CDR3 sequences; roughly 29% are singletons. This rearrangement joins TRBV6-2 or TRBV6-3 to TRBJ2-5, with unresolved D. This sample comprised PBMCs, mostly from graft donor cells, obtained 360 days after TCRalphabeta/CD19-depleted stem cell transplant. The receptor was derived from a boy under three years old who had a stem cell transplant for SCID, so the T cells may come from the graft donor. The CDR3: CASSYDLDVNPRETQYF. Written as DNA, the CDR3 is TGTGCCAGCAGTTACGACCTGGACGTGAACCCCAGGGAGACCCAGTACTTC.